The rows below give T cell receptor beta chains drawn from one sample of a study of blood T cell repertoires in COVID-19. Some clones are missing from TCRdb's copy, which holds only in-frame ones; the method was immunoSEQ multiplex PCR. The sample contains around 62,000 clones, around 90% of which appear only once. Input material: peripheral blood. Receptor source: a woman aged 55-69 years with COVID-19, enrolled during active disease. Both conserved end residues are part of each CDR3. D genes are given only for firm matches. The size entry is marked missing in some rows and otherwise reads once, few, many or a size class.

size	V	length	D	J	CDR3	DNA
NA	TRBV6-6	13	NA	TRBJ2-7	CASSPGVTHEQYF	TGTGCCAGCAGCCCAGGGGTAACCCACGAGCAGTACTTC
NA	TRBV9	16	NA	TRBJ2-1	CASSRGGTNSYNEQFF	TGTGCCAGCAGCCGAGGGGGGACTAACTCCTACAATGAGCAGTTCTTC
NA	TRBV28	16	NA	TRBJ2-5	CASSIPGTTIQETQYF	TGTGCCAGCAGCATACCCGGGACAACAATCCAAGAGACCCAGTACTTC
NA	TRBV30	16	TRBD1	TRBJ1-1	CAWSVLGTGMNTEAFF	TGTGCCTGGAGTGTACTAGGGACAGGTATGAACACTGAAGCTTTCTTT
NA	TRBV9	14	TRBD1	TRBJ1-2	CASSFSGTDYGYTF	TGTGCCAGCAGCTTCTCCGGGACAGATTATGGCTACACCTTC
NA	TRBV14	14	NA	TRBJ2-2	CASSLHVNTGELFF	TGTGCCAGCAGCTTACACGTTAACACCGGGGAGCTGTTTTTT
NA	TRBV2	15	TRBD1	TRBJ1-6	CASSEQVTGDSPLHF	TGTGCCAGCAGTGAACAGGTGACAGGGGATTCACCCCTCCACTTT
NA	TRBV5-4	13	TRBD1	TRBJ1-1	CASRGQMNTEAFF	TGTGCCAGCAGGGGACAGATGAACACTGAAGCTTTCTTT
once	TRBV18	16	TRBD2	TRBJ2-1	CASSPASGRDGNEQFF	TGTGCCAGCTCACCTGCCAGCGGGAGGGATGGCAATGAGCAGTTCTTC
NA	TRBV6-5	14	TRBD1	TRBJ2-7	CASSLQGAGVEQYF	TGTGCCAGCAGTTTACAGGGGGCGGGGGTCGAGCAGTACTTC
NA	TRBV14	12	NA	TRBJ1-2	CASSYEHYGYTF	TGTGCCAGCAGTTATGAGCACTATGGCTACACCTTC
NA	TRBV29-1	10	NA	TRBJ2-3	CSVYTDTQYF	TGCAGCGTTTACACAGATACGCAGTATTTT
NA	TRBV6-6	16	TRBD2	TRBJ2-4	CASSWGLAAAKNIQYF	TGTGCCAGCAGTTGGGGACTAGCGGCTGCCAAAAACATTCAGTACTTC
NA	TRBV9	14	NA	TRBJ1-1	CASSVNTVNTEAFF	TGTGCCAGCAGCGTAAACACCGTGAACACTGAAGCTTTCTTT
NA	TRBV4-1	12	NA	TRBJ1-1	CASSQERGEAFF	TGCGCCAGCAGCCAAGAAAGGGGTGAAGCTTTCTTT
NA	TRBV7-2	14	NA	TRBJ1-4	CASSSYPGNEKLFF	TGTGCCAGCAGCTCATACCCAGGCAATGAAAAACTGTTTTTT
once	TRBV2	13	NA	TRBJ2-1	CASRVGDYNEQFF	TGTGCCAGCAGGGTGGGAGACTACAATGAGCAGTTCTTC
NA	TRBV5-1	16	NA	TRBJ2-3	CASSRIAAPTGDTQYF	TGCGCCAGCAGTCGGATAGCGGCCCCCACGGGAGATACGCAGTATTTT
NA	TRBV27	16	NA	TRBJ1-5	CASSLAGGGSNQPQHF	TGTGCCAGCAGTTTGGCCGGGGGAGGAAGCAATCAGCCCCAGCATTTT
NA	TRBV10-1	14	NA	TRBJ1-2	CATQTGGSVYGYTF	TGCGCCACCCAAACGGGGGGTTCAGTCTATGGCTACACCTTC
NA	TRBV30	15	TRBD1	TRBJ1-3	CAHGPGQGFGNTIYF	TGTGCTCACGGCCCGGGACAGGGGTTTGGAAACACCATATATTTT
NA	TRBV6-6	15	NA	TRBJ2-7	CASSPRGGPSYEQYF	TGTGCCAGCAGTCCTAGGGGGGGGCCCTCCTACGAGCAGTACTTC
NA	TRBV10-1	13	TRBD1	TRBJ2-1	CASSPGQGIGQFF	TGCGCCAGCAGTCCAGGACAGGGCATCGGGCAGTTCTTC
NA	TRBV2	14	NA	TRBJ2-7	CASNNRETNYEQYF	TGTGCCAGCAACAACAGGGAAACCAACTACGAGCAGTACTTC
few	TRBV7-2	17	NA	TRBJ2-5	CASSLFPRGKVGETQYF	TGTGCCAGCAGCTTATTCCCGAGAGGGAAAGTCGGAGAGACCCAGTACTTC
NA	TRBV3-1/TRBV3-2	13	NA	TRBJ2-5	CASSQPGEETQYF	TGTGCCAGCAGCCAGCCGGGGGAAGAGACCCAGTACTTC
few	TRBV2	14	NA	TRBJ1-4	CASSVGQLNEKLFF	TGTGCCAGCAGTGTCGGACAACTTAATGAAAAACTGTTTTTT
NA	TRBV5-1	15	TRBD2	TRBJ2-1	CASILTSGNYNEQFF	TGCGCCAGCATACTCACTAGCGGGAACTACAATGAGCAGTTCTTC
NA	TRBV13	14	TRBD2	TRBJ2-7	CASSLGLAVYEQYF	TGTGCCAGCAGCTTGGGACTAGCGGTCTACGAGCAGTACTTC
NA	TRBV5-6	12	NA	TRBJ1-2	CASSPGDYGYTF	TGTGCCAGCAGCCCAGGGGACTATGGCTACACCTTC
NA	TRBV2	14	TRBD1	TRBJ1-1	CASSEAGTDTEAFF	TGTGCCAGCAGTGAAGCAGGGACAGACACTGAAGCTTTCTTT
few	TRBV7-9	12	NA	TRBJ2-1	CASSLWDIEQFF	TGTGCCAGCAGCTTATGGGACATTGAGCAGTTCTTC
NA	TRBV27	13	NA	TRBJ2-7	CASSRGDAREQYF	TGTGCCAGCAGCCGCGGTGACGCCCGCGAGCAGTACTTC
NA	TRBV18	17	NA	TRBJ1-2	CASSTAAGGRVNYGYTF	TGTGCCAGCTCAACCGCAGCCGGGGGTCGGGTTAACTATGGCTACACCTTC
NA	TRBV2	16	TRBD1	TRBJ1-4	CASSGGETGAREKLFF	TGTGCCAGCAGTGGGGGGGAGACAGGGGCTCGAGAAAAACTGTTTTTT
once	TRBV7-8	15	TRBD2	TRBJ2-1	CASSLWVLAGNEQFF	TGTGCCAGCAGCTTATGGGTTCTAGCGGGTAATGAGCAGTTCTTC
few	TRBV11-2	16	TRBD2	TRBJ2-1	CASSPELSGSRNEQFF	TGTGCCAGCAGCCCCGAACTAAGCGGGAGTCGAAATGAGCAGTTCTTC
NA	TRBV6-5	15	TRBD1	TRBJ1-1	CASSYSGTVDTEAFF	TGTGCCAGCAGTTACTCAGGGACAGTGGACACTGAAGCTTTCTTT
NA	TRBV28	14	TRBD2	TRBJ2-7	CASSFRGLAGEQYF	TGTGCCAGCAGTTTTAGGGGACTAGCCGGCGAGCAGTACTTC
NA	TRBV7-9	15	NA	TRBJ2-5	CASSPQGTPPLTQYF	TGTGCCAGCAGCCCCCAGGGTACTCCCCCATTAACCCAGTACTTC
NA	TRBV6-2/TRBV6-3	17	NA	TRBJ1-5	CASSYSPTEYSNQPQHF	TGTGCCAGCAGTTACTCGCCGACAGAATATAGCAATCAGCCCCAGCATTTT